This T cell receptor beta chain was identified during a study of early T cells in non-severe SARS-CoV-2 infection (dated by TCRdb to the early 2020s). Regarding the complete study: Because TCR sequencing relied on bulk RNA taken from unsorted whole blood, pairing of alpha and beta chains was not possible. The investigation overall reported the following: VDJdb matching was skewed toward anti-spike CD8 responses and likely underestimated virus-specific expansions, missing private and CD4 specificities.

Library method: 5' RACE. TCRdb names NextSeq 500 as the instrument used. The TCR library protocol attached unique molecular identifiers to individual cDNA molecules to correct for sequencing error and PCR bias. TCR alpha and beta chains were both sequenced, and the abundances of alpha and beta sequences in each sample were closely correlated with each other. The original pipeline was this. Decombinator V4 was used to annotate TCR sequences for V gene, J gene and CDR3. Expanded TCRs were defined as changing significantly between any two time points under a Poisson model with p below 0.0001. TCR abundances were normalised to the total number of TCRs sequenced in each sample and reported as counts per million. A search of VDJdb, accessed on 1 November 2021, was run for TCRs annotated to CMV, EBV and SARS-CoV-2, with TCRs annotated for multiple antigens excluded. TCRdb reran the public reads through fastp at Q25 and MiXCR, keeping productive beta chains. Rows with one shared CDR3 protein collapse into an entry with the most common genes and DNA. The V and J calls were determined by TCRdb, not by the authors. This sample holds 70,000 to 90,000 distinct CDR3 sequences; roughly 12% were observed only once. In total, the top ten clones hold 3.4% of the sample.

This clonotype was found a few times. Its antigen has not been determined. No base quality information exists; no much larger clone differs at one position. The study was a case-control design nested within a healthcare worker cohort in London, UK, with weekly nasopharyngeal swab PCR tests and blood sampling. Healthcare workers were recruited during the week of the UK lockdown, between 23 and 31 March 2020, and followed weekly for up to about 15 weeks. This TCR came from an adult who was a healthcare worker with PCR-confirmed SARS-CoV-2 infection or an uninfected control (not recorded which). The sequenced material came from whole blood.

The base sequence is TGTGCCAGCAGGGACGGCGGACTAGCGGGAGACCTAGATACGCAGTATTTT. Its coded protein is CASRDGGLAGDLDTQYF. The rearranged segments are TRBV12-3 or TRBV12-4 and TRBJ2-3; 13 central nucleotides agree with TRBD2. The CDR3, cysteine through phenylalanine, is 17 amino acids long. The CDR3 DNA has 51 bases and is translated from base 1. V lost 6 bases and J lost 5 bases, and the count of bases not matched to a germline gene is 11.